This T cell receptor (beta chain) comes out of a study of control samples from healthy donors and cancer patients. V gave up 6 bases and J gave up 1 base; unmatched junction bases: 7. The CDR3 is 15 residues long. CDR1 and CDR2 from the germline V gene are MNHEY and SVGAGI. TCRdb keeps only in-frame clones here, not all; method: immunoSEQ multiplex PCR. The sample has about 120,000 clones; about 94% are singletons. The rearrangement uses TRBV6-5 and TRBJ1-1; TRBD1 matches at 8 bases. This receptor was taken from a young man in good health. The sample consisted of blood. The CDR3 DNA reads TGTGCCAGCAGCGCGGCCGACAGGGGGAACACTGAAGCTTTCTTT. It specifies CASSAADRGNTEAFF.